The entry that follows covers one TCR beta chain sequence. As yet, its antigen is unknown. This CDR3 is 15 amino acids long. J gave up 8 bases and V 5 bases, and 11 bases lay outside the gene matches. Germline V gene sequence: CDR1 SQVTM, CDR2 ANQGSEA. The data were obtained in a study of cytomegalovirus exposure and HLA in healthy donors. The PCR contained 60 Vbeta and 13 Jbeta primers. Repertoires were generated with immunoSEQ multiplex PCR, while TCRdb's copy carries only in-frame clones and drops some. The repertoire holds 150,000 to 200,000 clones, with around 80% as singletons. Whole-study results and caveats: A later analysis, which compared TCR beta chains of equal frequency, found the HLA-associated ones more clonally expanded. Researchers reported in a later analysis that a missense DCLRE1C variant was tied to TCR beta V- and J-gene trimming. Certain sequence variants were highly shared and formed a cluster, and this cluster was likely a sequencing artifact. The authors later found TCR association rates varying by HLA locus, with DRB1 most and HLA-C fewest.

The J gene is TRBJ2-1, the V gene TRBV29-1; 11 nucleotides align to TRBD2. The sequence was collected from a woman aged 45 to 65 in good health and CMV-seronegative. Sequenced input: PBMCs. Here the CDR3 reads CSVFSGRAKDHEQFF. In DNA, the CDR3 is TGCAGCGTTTTTAGCGGGAGGGCCAAGGACCATGAGCAGTTCTTC.